The clone carrying this T cell receptor (beta chain) has more than one count but fewer than ten. This specimen comes from a study of neurological immune-mediated disorders. The germline V and J ends were trimmed by 4 bases and 6 bases, with 16 bases remaining between them. CDR3 length: 14 amino acids. Germline CDR1 and CDR2: SGHRS and YFSETQ. TCRdb reprocessed the 5' RACE reads with MiXCR, giving one entry per CDR3 protein. Of over 40,000 distinct CDR3 sequences listed, about 6% are singletons. Healthy control participants comprised blood bank volunteers in Maryland, USA. The sequenced sample was CD4+ T cells from blood. This chain uses TRBV5-1 with TRBJ2-5, with a possible D match to TRBD2 (6 bases). This TCR was sampled from a woman between 40 and 55 years old in good health. CDR3 sequence: CASSTGDESKTQYF. CDR3 coding DNA: TGCGCCAGCAGCACGGGGGACGAATCCAAGACCCAGTACTTC.